The rows below give T cell receptor beta chains drawn from one sample of a study of regulatory T cells in long-lasting Graves disease. A single record per CDR3 protein comes from TCRdb applying MiXCR to the multiplex PCR reads. In the table there are 420,000 or so distinct CDR3 sequences, roughly 15% of which are singletons. The same data also went into a second study, on T cells in Graves' hyperthyroidism and ophthalmopathy.

This sample comprised peripheral blood mononuclear cells (PBMCs), obtained at new diagnosis, from a patient treated with antithyroid drugs. The receptors stem from a woman between 18 and 30 years old with Graves disease. Both conserved end residues are part of each CDR3. D genes are given only for firm matches. The size field is filled for only some rows; it gives once, few, many or a size class.

J | D | size | V | CDR3 | DNA
TRBJ2-3 | NA | NA | TRBV4-2 | CASSQDPVGAAITDTQYF | TGTGCCAGCAGCCAAGACCCCGTCGGAGCTGCTATCACAGATACGCAGTATTTT
TRBJ1-1 | NA | NA | TRBV7-2 | CASSLDTTLNTEAFF | TGTGCCAGCAGCTTAGATACGACACTGAACACTGAAGCTTTCTTT
TRBJ2-7 | NA | NA | TRBV14 | CASSQGLRETYEQYF | TGTGCCAGCAGCCAAGGGTTACGGGAGACCTACGAGCAGTACTTC
TRBJ2-1 | NA | many | TRBV2 | CASRERDQSYNEQFF | TGTGCCAGCAGAGAACGGGACCAAAGCTACAATGAGCAGTTCTTC
TRBJ2-1 | NA | few | TRBV7-3 | CASSLIGGIHNEQFF | TGTGCCAGCAGCTTAATAGGCGGGATCCACAATGAACAGTTCTTC
TRBJ2-2 | NA | NA | TRBV12-3/TRBV12-4 | CASRSGPGELFF | TGTGCCAGCCGGTCGGGACCCGGGGAGCTGTTTTTT
TRBJ2-7 | TRBD2 | NA | TRBV27 | CASSWGLADSSYEQYF | TGTGCCAGCAGTTGGGGACTAGCGGATTCCTCCTACGAGCAGTACTTC
TRBJ1-1 | NA | few | TRBV5-1 | CASKQGPNTEAFF | TGCGCCAGCAAGCAGGGTCCGAACACTGAAGCTTTCTTT
TRBJ1-5 | TRBD1 | NA | TRBV6-1 | CASSFDGQAFNQPQHF | TGTGCCAGCAGCTTCGATGGACAGGCTTTCAATCAGCCCCAGCATTTT
TRBJ2-2 | NA | once | TRBV10-1 | CASSESGRGELFF | TGCGCCAGCAGTGAGTCGGGCCGCGGGGAGCTGTTTTTT
TRBJ2-1 | NA | few | TRBV9 | CASSVGVLGGEQFF | TGTGCCAGCAGCGTAGGGGTGCTAGGGGGTGAGCAGTTCTTC
TRBJ2-1 | NA | NA | TRBV19 | CASSPGREVDEQFF | TGTGCCAGTAGTCCAGGCAGGGAAGTAGATGAGCAGTTCTTC
TRBJ2-1 | TRBD2 | many | TRBV9 | CASSVGSGRALYNEQFF | TGTGCCAGCAGCGTAGGGTCCGGGAGGGCCTTGTACAATGAGCAGTTCTTC
TRBJ2-5 | NA | few | TRBV7-9 | CASSSLRGGETQYF | TGTGCCAGCAGCTCCCTTAGGGGGGGGGAGACCCAGTACTTC
TRBJ2-7 | TRBD2 | many | TRBV7-2 | CASSLAGTRFYEQYF | TGTGCCAGCAGCTTAGCGGGGACTAGGTTCTACGAGCAGTACTTC
TRBJ2-1 | NA | NA | TRBV29-1 | CSVLQPTYEQFF | TGCAGCGTTTTACAGCCCACCTACGAGCAGTTCTTC
TRBJ2-4 | TRBD2 | NA | TRBV19 | CASKTGTSGPKNIQYF | TGTGCCAGTAAAACCGGGACTAGCGGGCCCAAAAACATTCAGTACTTC
TRBJ2-7 | TRBD2 | NA | TRBV27 | CASRTTSGSFNEQYF | TGTGCCAGCAGGACGACTAGCGGGAGTTTCAATGAGCAGTACTTC
TRBJ2-1 | TRBD2 | NA | TRBV7-7 | CASSLRAGGPRNEQFF | TGTGCTAGCAGCTTACGAGCGGGAGGGCCGAGGAATGAGCAGTTCTTC
TRBJ2-7 | NA | many | TRBV2 | CASSQTSFYEQYF | TGCGCCAGCAGCCAAACTAGCTTCTACGAGCAGTACTTC
TRBJ2-1 | NA | many | TRBV27 | CASSLGDEQFF | TGTGCCAGCAGCCTTGGAGATGAGCAGTTCTTC
TRBJ2-1 | TRBD2 | many | TRBV11-2 | CASSLGWGLAGGWQFF | TGTGCCAGCAGCTTAGGTTGGGGACTAGCGGGAGGTTGGCAGTTCTTC
TRBJ2-2 | NA | few | TRBV18 | CASSLQRNTGELFF | TGTGCCAGCTCACTGCAGAGGAACACCGGGGAGCTGTTTTTT
TRBJ2-7 | NA | many | TRBV3-1 | CASGNIYEQYF | TGTGCCAGCGGAAACATCTACGAGCAGTACTTC
TRBJ2-2 | TRBD2 | many | TRBV7-9 | CASSPPGLASGELFF | TGTGCCAGCAGCCCGCCGGGACTAGCGTCCGGGGAGCTGTTTTTT
TRBJ2-7 | TRBD2 | many | TRBV12-3/TRBV12-4 | CASSNMRTSGYEQYF | TGTGCCAGCAGTAATATGAGGACTAGCGGCTACGAGCAGTACTTC
TRBJ2-1 | NA | NA | TRBV14 | CASSQGRAAEQFF | TGTGCCAGCAGCCAAGGTAGAGCGGCTGAGCAGTTCTTC
TRBJ2-2 | TRBD2 | NA | TRBV5-1 | CASKELAGKTGELFF | TGCGCCAGCAAAGAACTAGCGGGAAAAACCGGGGAGCTGTTTTTT
TRBJ2-3 | TRBD2 | NA | TRBV19 | CASSFGYGGRASTDTQYF | TGTGCCAGTAGTTTCGGATATGGCGGGAGGGCCTCCACAGATACGCAGTATTTT
TRBJ2-7 | NA | many | TRBV5-1 | CASSLEQGGPYEQYF | TGTGCCAGCAGCTTAGAGCAGGGAGGCCCCTACGAGCAGTACTTC
TRBJ2-1 | NA | few | TRBV12-3/TRBV12-4 | CASSPGVWDNEQFF | TGTGCCAGCAGCCCGGGAGTGTGGGACAATGAGCAGTTCTTC
TRBJ1-4 | NA | few | TRBV25-1 | CASSGGGEKLFF | TGTGCCAGCAGTGGGGGGGGTGAAAAACTGTTTTTT
TRBJ2-7 | NA | many | TRBV27 | CASSGDGEQYF | TGTGCCAGCAGTGGAGACGGCGAGCAGTACTTC
TRBJ1-1 | TRBD1 | many | TRBV6-1 | CASRRRQGANTEAFF | TGTGCCAGCAGGCGTAGACAGGGGGCGAACACTGAAGCTTTCTTT
TRBJ1-2 | NA | NA | TRBV9 | CASSALTGMDTF | TGTGCCAGCAGCGCCCTAACAGGGATGGACACCTTC
TRBJ2-1 | TRBD2 | many | TRBV20-1 | CSATGREGGSYNEQFF | TGCAGTGCCACTGGGCGGGAGGGCGGCTCCTACAATGAGCAGTTCTTC
TRBJ2-3 | TRBD2 | few | TRBV28 | CASSFAGDTDTQYF | TGTGCCAGCAGTTTTGCGGGAGACACAGATACGCAGTATTTT
TRBJ2-7 | NA | many | TRBV30 | CAWSESYEQYF | TGTGCCTGGAGTGAGTCCTACGAGCAGTACTTC
TRBJ2-1 | NA | many | TRBV27 | CASSLSIDLDSYNEQFF | TGTGCCAGCAGTTTATCGATAGACTTGGACTCCTACAATGAGCAGTTCTTC
TRBJ2-5 | TRBD2 | NA | TRBV6-1 | CASQGYLAGQETQYF | TGTGCCAGCCAGGGATACCTAGCGGGGCAAGAGACCCAGTACTTC
TRBJ2-1 | NA | many | TRBV6-2/TRBV6-3 | CASSYRDNYNEQFF | TGTGCCAGCAGTTACCGAGACAACTACAATGAGCAGTTCTTC
TRBJ2-7 | TRBD2 | few | TRBV10-3 | CAISGETSGYEQYF | TGTGCCATCAGTGGGGAAACTAGCGGCTACGAGCAGTACTTC